Given below is one T cell receptor (beta chain) in context. The antigen is unknown. Germline V gives CDR1 SGHNT, CDR2 YENEEA. The length of the CDR3 is 14 residues. V was pared by 5 bases and J by 7 bases, with 10 bases of the junction left unmatched. Donors were nominally healthy when sampled, though unrecorded immune exposures were likely. This entry is derived from a study of cytomegalovirus exposure and HLA in healthy donors. Study-level findings and limits: When presence/absence was analysed, sequencing depth was taken to be roughly uniform across donors. In a later analysis, HLA-C alleles had the fewest associated TCRs, DRB1 alleles the most. Cytomegalovirus association was assigned to under 200 TCR beta chains.

PCR amplification relied on 60 Vbeta primers (plus 13 Jbeta primers). The assay was immunoSEQ multiplex PCR, and TCRdb's table has in-frame clones only and misses some. This table has over 130,000 clones, approximately 80% appearing once. Sample: PBMCs. The clonotype was recovered from a man younger than 45 in good health and CMV-seropositive. This sequence joins TRBV11-3 and TRBJ1-1; 7 nucleotides align to TRBD1. The CDR3 DNA is TGTGCCAGCAGCGCCAGACAGGGAAGGAATGAAGCTTTCTTT. It codes for CASSARQGRNEAFF.